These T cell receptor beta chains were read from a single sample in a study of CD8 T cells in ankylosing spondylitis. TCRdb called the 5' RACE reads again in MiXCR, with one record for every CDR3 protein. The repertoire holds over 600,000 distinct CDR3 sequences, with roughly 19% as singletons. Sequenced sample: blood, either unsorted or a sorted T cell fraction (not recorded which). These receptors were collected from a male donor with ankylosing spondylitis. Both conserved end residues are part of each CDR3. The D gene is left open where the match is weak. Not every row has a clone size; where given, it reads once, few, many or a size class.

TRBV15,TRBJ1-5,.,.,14,CATSDSRSVQPQHF,TGTGCCACCAGCGATTCCCGGTCTGTACAGCCCCAGCATTTT
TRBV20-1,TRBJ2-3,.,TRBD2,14,CSALSGASTDTQYF,TGCAGTGCACTTAGCGGGGCTAGCACAGATACGCAGTATTTT
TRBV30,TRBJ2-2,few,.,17,CAWSVLRGAKGSGELFF,TGTGCCTGGAGTGTCTTAAGGGGGGCAAAGGGCAGCGGGGAGCTGTTTTTT
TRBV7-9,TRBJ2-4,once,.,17,CASSRGSVELAKNIQYF,TGTGCCAGCAGCCGTGGAAGCGTCGAGCTAGCCAAAAACATTCAGTACTTC
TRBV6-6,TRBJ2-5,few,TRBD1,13,CASSFSPDRGKYF,TGTGCCAGCAGTTTCTCACCGGACAGGGGCAAGTACTTC
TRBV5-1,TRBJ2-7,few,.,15,CASSTGLRDSLEQYF,TGCGCCAGCAGCACGGGGCTCCGGGACTCCCTGGAGCAGTACTTC
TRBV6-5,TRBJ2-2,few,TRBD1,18,CASSYFTSTGLWTGELFF,TGTGCCAGCAGTTACTTCACTTCGACAGGGCTGTGGACCGGGGAGCTGTTTTTT
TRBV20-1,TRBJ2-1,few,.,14,CSARPVSSYNEQFF,TGCAGTGCTAGGCCCGTTAGCTCCTACAATGAGCAGTTCTTC
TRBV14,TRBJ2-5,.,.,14,CASSQGQKQETQYF,TGTGCCAGCAGCCAAGGACAGAAACAAGAGACCCAGTACTTC
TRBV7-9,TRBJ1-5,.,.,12,CASSFDGKPQHF,TGTGCCAGCAGCTTCGATGGGAAGCCCCAGCATTTT
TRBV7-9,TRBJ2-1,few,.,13,CASSLVELGEQFF,TGTGCCAGCAGCTTAGTGGAATTAGGGGAGCAGTTCTTC
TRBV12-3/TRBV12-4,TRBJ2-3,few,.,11,CASTYQDTQYF,TGTGCCAGCACCTATCAAGATACGCAGTATTTT
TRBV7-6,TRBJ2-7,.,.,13,CASSLAIGYEQYF,TGTGCCAGCAGCTTAGCCATTGGCTACGAGCAGTACTTC
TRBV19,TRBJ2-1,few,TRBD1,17,CASIPNDRALGIHEQFF,TGTGCCAGTATCCCCAACGACAGGGCCCTCGGTATCCATGAGCAGTTCTTC
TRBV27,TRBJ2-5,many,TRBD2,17,CASSLLATGGPRETQYF,TGTGCCAGCAGTTTATTAGCCACGGGAGGGCCTCGGGAGACCCAGTACTTC
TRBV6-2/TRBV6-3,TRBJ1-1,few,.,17,CASRHPRTGNMNTEAFF,TGTGCCAGCAGACACCCTCGAACGGGAAACATGAACACTGAAGCTTTCTTT
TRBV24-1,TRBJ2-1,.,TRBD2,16,CATSDPTSGSNYEQFF,TGTGCCACCAGTGACCCCACTAGCGGGAGCAACTATGAGCAGTTCTTC
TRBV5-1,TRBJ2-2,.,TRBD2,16,CASSFGTSGNTGELFF,TGCGCCAGCAGCTTCGGGACTAGCGGCAACACCGGGGAGCTGTTTTTT
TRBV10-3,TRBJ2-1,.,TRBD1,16,CAISDGAGTGGYEQFF,TGTGCCATCAGTGACGGGGCCGGGACAGGGGGCTATGAGCAGTTCTTC
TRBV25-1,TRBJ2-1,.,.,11,CASYYLNEQFF,TGTGCCAGCTATTATCTAAATGAGCAGTTCTTC
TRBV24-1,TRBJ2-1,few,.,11,CATRENNEQFF,TGTGCCACGAGGGAAAATAATGAGCAGTTCTTC
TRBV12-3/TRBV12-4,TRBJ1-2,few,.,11,CASNKAGNYTF,TGTGCCAGCAATAAAGCGGGGAACTACACCTTC
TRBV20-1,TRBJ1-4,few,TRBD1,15,CSASRQGATNEKLFF,TGCAGTGCTAGCCGACAGGGTGCAACTAATGAAAAACTGTTTTTT
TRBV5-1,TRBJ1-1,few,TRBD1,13,CASRGQGETEAFF,TGCGCCAGCAGGGGACAGGGGGAGACTGAAGCTTTCTTT
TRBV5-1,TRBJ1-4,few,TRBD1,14,CASSLWDSNEKLFF,TGCGCCAGCAGCTTGTGGGACAGTAATGAAAAACTGTTTTTT
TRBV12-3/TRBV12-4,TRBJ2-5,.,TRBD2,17,CASANWGGNSAQETQYF,TGTGCCTCAGCGAATTGGGGGGGGAATTCGGCCCAAGAGACCCAGTACTTC
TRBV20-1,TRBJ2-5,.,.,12,CSAPTTQETQYF,TGCAGTGCCCCGACTACCCAAGAGACCCAGTACTTC
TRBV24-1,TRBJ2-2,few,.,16,CATSDPGTENTGELFF,TGTGCCACCAGTGACCCCGGGACGGAGAACACCGGGGAGCTGTTTTTT
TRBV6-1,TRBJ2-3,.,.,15,CASAEGSGEADTQYF,TGTGCCAGCGCCGAAGGGTCAGGGGAGGCAGATACGCAGTATTTT
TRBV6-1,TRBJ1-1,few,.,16,CASSPGPPQGNTEAFF,TGTGCCAGCAGCCCAGGGCCCCCGCAAGGGAACACTGAAGCTTTCTTT
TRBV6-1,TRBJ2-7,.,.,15,CASSPAGDGAYEQYF,TGTGCCAGCAGCCCCGCAGGGGACGGCGCCTACGAGCAGTACTTC
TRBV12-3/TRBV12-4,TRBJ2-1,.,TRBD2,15,CASCFSGGPNNEQFF,TGTGCCAGCTGTTTCAGCGGGGGACCGAACAATGAGCAGTTCTTC
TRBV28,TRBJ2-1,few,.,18,CASSLGQKGGRAGDEQFF,TGTGCCAGCAGTTTAGGACAGAAGGGCGGGAGAGCTGGCGATGAGCAGTTCTTC
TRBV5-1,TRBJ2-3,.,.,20,CASSSVTSKTGESSTDTQYF,TGCGCCAGCAGCTCCGTAACCTCCAAGACAGGAGAATCTAGCACAGATACGCAGTATTTT
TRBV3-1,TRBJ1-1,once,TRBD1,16,CASSPFGTGRDTEAFF,TGTGCCAGCAGCCCCTTCGGGACAGGGCGGGACACTGAAGCTTTCTTT
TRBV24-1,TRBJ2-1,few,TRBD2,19,CATSDPGLAGRSSYNEQFF,TGTGCCACCAGTGACCCGGGGCTAGCGGGGCGAAGCTCCTACAATGAGCAGTTCTTC
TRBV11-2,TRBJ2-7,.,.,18,CASSSNVLPTPGSYEQYF,TGTGCCAGCAGCTCGAATGTACTCCCAACCCCGGGGTCTTACGAGCAGTACTTC
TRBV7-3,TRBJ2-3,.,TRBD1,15,CASSLTAGGQGAQYF,TGTGCCAGCAGCTTAACAGCCGGTGGACAGGGGGCGCAGTATTTT
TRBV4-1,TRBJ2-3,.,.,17,CASSQDRDQTYSDTQYF,TGCGCCAGCAGCCAAGACCGGGACCAGACATACTCAGATACGCAGTATTTT
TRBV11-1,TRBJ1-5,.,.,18,CASSLGLRGAESNQPQHF,TGTGCCAGCAGCTTAGGATTAAGGGGGGCTGAGAGCAATCAGCCCCAGCATTTT
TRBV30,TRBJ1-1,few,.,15,CAWSVQVRMNTEAFF,TGTGCCTGGAGTGTACAGGTCAGGATGAACACTGAAGCTTTCTTT
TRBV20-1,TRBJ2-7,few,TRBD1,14,CSARTRTGFYEQYF,TGCAGTGCTAGGACTCGGACAGGGTTTTACGAGCAGTACTTC
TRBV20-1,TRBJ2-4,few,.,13,CSAKLKTKNIQYF,TGCAGTGCTAAGCTGAAGACCAAAAACATTCAGTACTTC
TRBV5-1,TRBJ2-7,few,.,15,CASSLSPQETYEQYF,TGCGCCAGCAGCCTCTCCCCCCAGGAAACCTACGAGCAGTACTTC
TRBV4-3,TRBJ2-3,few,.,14,CASSQDSWADTQYF,TGCGCCAGCAGCCAAGATTCATGGGCAGATACGCAGTATTTT
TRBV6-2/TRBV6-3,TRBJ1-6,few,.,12,CASGLTVTPLHF,TGTGCCAGCGGTTTAACGGTAACACCCCTCCACTTT
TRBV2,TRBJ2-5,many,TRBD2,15,CASRITSGSRETQYF,TGTGCCAGCAGAATCACTAGCGGGAGCAGAGAGACCCAGTACTTC
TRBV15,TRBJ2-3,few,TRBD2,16,CATTPGSGGPTDTQYF,TGTGCCACCACCCCGGGGAGCGGGGGACCCACAGATACGCAGTATTTT
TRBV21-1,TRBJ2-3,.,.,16,CASSKDQRRVTDTQYF,TGTGCCAGCAGCAAAGATCAAAGAAGGGTCACAGATACGCAGTATTTT
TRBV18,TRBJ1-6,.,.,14,CASSPSEGNSPLHF,TGTGCCAGCTCACCAAGTGAAGGCAATTCACCCCTCCACTTT
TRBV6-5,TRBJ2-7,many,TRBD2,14,CASSSGLDLYEQYF,TGTGCCAGCAGTTCCGGACTAGACCTCTACGAGCAGTACTTC
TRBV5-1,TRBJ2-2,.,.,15,CASSLVGTYTGELFF,TGCGCCAGCAGCTTGGTGGGCACTTACACCGGGGAGCTGTTTTTT
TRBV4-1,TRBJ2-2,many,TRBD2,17,CASSQVRLAGNTGELFF,TGCGCCAGCAGCCAAGTTAGACTAGCGGGGAACACCGGGGAGCTGTTTTTT
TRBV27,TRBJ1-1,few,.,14,CASSDRLTVTEAFF,TGTGCCAGCAGTGACAGGCTCACGGTCACTGAAGCTTTCTTT
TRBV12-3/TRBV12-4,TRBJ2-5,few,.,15,CASSPRQSYQETQYF,TGTGCCAGCAGTCCGAGACAGTCGTACCAAGAGACCCAGTACTTC
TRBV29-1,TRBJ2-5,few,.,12,CSVKGLEETQYF,TGCAGCGTCAAGGGACTGGAAGAGACCCAGTACTTC
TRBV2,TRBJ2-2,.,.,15,CASSEALLDTGELFF,TGTGCCAGCAGTGAAGCGCTACTCGACACCGGGGAGCTGTTTTTT
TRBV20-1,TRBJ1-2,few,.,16,CSARDTTPLKWDGYTF,TGCAGTGCTAGAGATACTACCCCACTGAAATGGGACGGCTACACCTTC
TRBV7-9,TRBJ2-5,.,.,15,CASSLGLLVQETQYF,TGTGCCAGCAGCTTAGGACTCCTAGTTCAAGAGACCCAGTACTTC
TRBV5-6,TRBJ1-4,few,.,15,CASTLEYSFEEKLFF,TGTGCCAGCACCCTCGAGTATTCGTTTGAGGAAAAACTGTTTTTT